This T cell receptor (beta chain) was recovered during a study of blood T cell repertoires in COVID-19. For the study at large: Acute and convalescent COVID-19 specimens originated in the United States, Italy and Spain. T cells, B-cell-depleted T cells, or PBMCs supplied cDNA or gDNA.

Under the authors' procedure: Reference gene primer amplification gave nucleated cell count estimates. Method: immunoSEQ multiplex PCR; TCRdb's copy keeps in-frame clones and lacks some. V and J calls and clone size are copied from that table; D and trimming were computed from the DNA. The sample has fewer than 450,000 clones, more than 75% seen once; the top ten hold around 3.3%. This CDR3 region has 16 residues. Germline CDR1 is MNHEY and CDR2 is SMNVEV (reference sequence). Deletions cut 2 bases from V and 3 bases from J, with 16 bases between. The source is a young woman who had recovered from COVID-19. This chain uses TRBV27 with TRBJ1-1; D unclear. The specimen sequenced was peripheral blood. The CDR3 sequence is CASSLSPWVGDTEAFF. The CDR3 region has the DNA TGTGCCAGCAGTTTAAGTCCCTGGGTCGGGGACACTGAAGCTTTCTTT.